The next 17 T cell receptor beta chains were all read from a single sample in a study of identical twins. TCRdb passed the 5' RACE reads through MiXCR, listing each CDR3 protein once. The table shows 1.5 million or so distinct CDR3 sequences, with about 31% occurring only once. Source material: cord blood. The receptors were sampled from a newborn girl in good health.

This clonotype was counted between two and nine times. CDR3 coding DNA: TGCAGTGCTAGAGACGTGACTAGCGGGGGGGCGACAGATACGCAGTATTTT. Translation: CSARDVTSGGATDTQYF. The V gene is TRBV20-1, the J gene TRBJ2-3; 14 positions match TRBD2. Losses at the gene ends were 0 bases for V and 3 bases for J; bases not matched to a gene: 5. This CDR3 is built from 17 residues. CDR1 is DFQATT and CDR2 is SNEGSKA in the germline V gene (reference sequence).

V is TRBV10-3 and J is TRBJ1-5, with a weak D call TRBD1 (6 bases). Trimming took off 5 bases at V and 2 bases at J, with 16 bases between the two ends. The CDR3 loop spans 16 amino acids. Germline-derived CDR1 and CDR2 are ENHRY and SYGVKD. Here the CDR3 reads CAISKGPSGGNQPQHF. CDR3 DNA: TGTGCCATCAGTAAAGGTCCTTCAGGGGGCAATCAGCCCCAGCATTTT.

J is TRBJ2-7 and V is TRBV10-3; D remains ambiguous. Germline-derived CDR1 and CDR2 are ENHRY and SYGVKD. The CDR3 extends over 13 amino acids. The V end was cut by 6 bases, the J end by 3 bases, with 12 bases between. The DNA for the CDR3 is TGTGCCATCAGCGGAACTTTCCTCTACGAGCAGTACTTC. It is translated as CAISGTFLYEQYF.

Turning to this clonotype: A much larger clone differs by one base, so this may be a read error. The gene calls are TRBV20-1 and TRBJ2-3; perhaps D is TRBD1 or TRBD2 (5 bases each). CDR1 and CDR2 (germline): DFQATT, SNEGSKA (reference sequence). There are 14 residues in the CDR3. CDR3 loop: CSALGASLTGTQYF. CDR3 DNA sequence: TGCAGTGCACTTGGGGCTAGCCTTACAGGTACGCAGTATTTT.

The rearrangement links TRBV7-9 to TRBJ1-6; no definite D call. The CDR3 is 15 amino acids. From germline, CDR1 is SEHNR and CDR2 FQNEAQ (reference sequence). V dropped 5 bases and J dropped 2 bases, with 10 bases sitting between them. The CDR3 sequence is CASSLGETYNSPLHF. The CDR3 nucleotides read TGTGCCAGCAGCCTAGGAGAGACCTATAATTCACCCCTCCACTTT.

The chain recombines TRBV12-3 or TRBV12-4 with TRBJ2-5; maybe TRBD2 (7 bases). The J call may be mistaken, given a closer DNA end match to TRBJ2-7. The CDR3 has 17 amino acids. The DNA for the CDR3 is TGTGCCAGCAGTTTAGGGGGGAGGGGGACTATCTTTTCCGAGCAGTACTTC. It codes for CASSLGGRGTIFSEQYF.

The CDR3 DNA sequence: TGTGCCAGCAGTCACGCAACCAGGGGCGCCAGGTACGAGCAGTACTTC. This gives the protein CASSHATRGARYEQYF. The chain links TRBV6-7 to TRBJ2-7, with a weak D call TRBD1 (6 bases). TRBV6-7 is an ORF, with its function uncertain. V was clipped by 5 bases and J by 4 bases, with 21 bases between them. CDR3 length equals 16 residues.

The CDR3 DNA reads TGCAGCGTTTGGATTAGCTCCTACGAGCAGTACTTC. Translating gives CSVWISSYEQYF. This chain joins TRBV29-1 and TRBJ2-7; unclear D gene. The V end lost 5 bases, the J end lost 0 bases, and 8 bases lay between the germline ends. This CDR3 region has 12 residues. Germline V gives CDR1 SQVTM, CDR2 ANQGSEA.

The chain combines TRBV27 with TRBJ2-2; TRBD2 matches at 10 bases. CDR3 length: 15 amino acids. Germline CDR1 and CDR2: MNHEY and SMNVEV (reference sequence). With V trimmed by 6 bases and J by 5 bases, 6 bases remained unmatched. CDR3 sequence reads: CASSLAGVLTGELFF. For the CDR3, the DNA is TGTGCCAGCAGCCTAGCGGGAGTGCTAACCGGGGAGCTGTTTTTT.

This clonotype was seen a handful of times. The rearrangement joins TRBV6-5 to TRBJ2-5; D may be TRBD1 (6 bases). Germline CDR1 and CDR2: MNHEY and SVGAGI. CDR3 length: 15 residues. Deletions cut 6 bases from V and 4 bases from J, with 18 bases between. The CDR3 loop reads CASSHRNRVGETQYF. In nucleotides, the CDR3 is TGTGCCAGCAGCCATAGGAACAGGGTTGGAGAGACCCAGTACTTC.

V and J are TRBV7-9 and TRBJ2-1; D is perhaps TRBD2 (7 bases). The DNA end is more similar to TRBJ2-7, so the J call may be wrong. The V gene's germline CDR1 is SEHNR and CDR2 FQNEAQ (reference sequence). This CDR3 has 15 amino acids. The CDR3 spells CASSHLGSGDNEQYF. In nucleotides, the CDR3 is TGTGCCAGCAGCCACTTAGGAAGCGGGGACAATGAGCAGTACTTC.

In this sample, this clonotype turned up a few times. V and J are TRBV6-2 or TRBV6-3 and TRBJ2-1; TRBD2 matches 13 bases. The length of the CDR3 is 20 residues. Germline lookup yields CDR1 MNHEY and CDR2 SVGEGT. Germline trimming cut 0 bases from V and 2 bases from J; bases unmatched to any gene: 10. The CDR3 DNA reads TGTGCCAGCAGTTACTCGAATCAAGGGACTAGCGGGATCCCCTACAATGAGCAGTTCTTC. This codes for CASSYSNQGTSGIPYNEQFF.

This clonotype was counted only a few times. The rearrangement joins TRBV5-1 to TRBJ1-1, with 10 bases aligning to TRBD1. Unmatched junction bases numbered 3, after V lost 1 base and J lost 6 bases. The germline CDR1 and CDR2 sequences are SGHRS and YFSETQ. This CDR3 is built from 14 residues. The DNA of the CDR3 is TGCGCCAGCAGCTTGCGCGGGACAGGGGCTGAAGCTTTCTTT. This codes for CASSLRGTGAEAFF.

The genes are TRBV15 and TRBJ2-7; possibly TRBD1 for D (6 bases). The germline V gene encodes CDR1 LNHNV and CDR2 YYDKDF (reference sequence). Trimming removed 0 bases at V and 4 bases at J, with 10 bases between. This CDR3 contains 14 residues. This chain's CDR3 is CATSRDAGVYEQYF. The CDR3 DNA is TGTGCCACCAGCAGAGACGCAGGGGTTTACGAGCAGTACTTC.

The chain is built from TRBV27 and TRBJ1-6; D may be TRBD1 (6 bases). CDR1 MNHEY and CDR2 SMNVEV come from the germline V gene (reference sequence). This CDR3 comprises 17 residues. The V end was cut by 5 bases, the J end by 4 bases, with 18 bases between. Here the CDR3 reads CASSPPPRDNYNSPLHF. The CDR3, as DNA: TGTGCCAGCAGTCCACCGCCCAGGGACAATTATAATTCACCCCTCCACTTT.

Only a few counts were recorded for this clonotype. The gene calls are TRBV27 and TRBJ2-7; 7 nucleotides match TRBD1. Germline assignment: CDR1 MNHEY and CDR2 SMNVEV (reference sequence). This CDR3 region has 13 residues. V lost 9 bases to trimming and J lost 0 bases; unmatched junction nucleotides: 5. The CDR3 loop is CASTTGRSYEQYF. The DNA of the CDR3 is TGTGCCAGTACGACAGGGCGCTCCTACGAGCAGTACTTC.

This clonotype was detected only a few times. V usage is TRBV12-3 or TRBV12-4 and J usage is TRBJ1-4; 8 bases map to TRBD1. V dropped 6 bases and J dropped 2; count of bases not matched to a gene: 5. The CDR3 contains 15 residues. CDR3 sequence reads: CASSRQGRTNEKLFF. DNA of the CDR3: TGTGCCAGCAGCCGACAGGGGAGGACTAATGAAAAACTGTTTTTT.